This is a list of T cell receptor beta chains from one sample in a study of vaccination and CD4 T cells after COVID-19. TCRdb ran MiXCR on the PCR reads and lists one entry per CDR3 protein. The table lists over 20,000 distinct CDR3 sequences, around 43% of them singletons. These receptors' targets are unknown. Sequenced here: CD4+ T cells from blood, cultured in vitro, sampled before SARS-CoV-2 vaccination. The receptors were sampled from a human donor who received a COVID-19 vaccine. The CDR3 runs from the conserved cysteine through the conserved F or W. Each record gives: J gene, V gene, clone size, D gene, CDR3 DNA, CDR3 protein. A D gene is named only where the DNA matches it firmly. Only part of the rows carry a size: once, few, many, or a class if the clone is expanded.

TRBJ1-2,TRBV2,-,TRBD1,TGTGCCAGCAGACAGGACAGGGGTTATGGCTACACCTTC,CASRQDRGYGYTF
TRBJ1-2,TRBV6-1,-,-,TGTGCCAGCAGTGAAGTAGCTCAGGGGAGCTACACCTTC,CASSEVAQGSYTF
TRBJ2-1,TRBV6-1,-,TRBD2,TGTGCCACCGCGTATATACCGGGGGGTGTCAATGAGCAGTTCTTC,CATAYIPGGVNEQFF
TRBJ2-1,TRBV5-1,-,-,TGCGCCAGCAGCCCGCTGGCGGACGACAATGAGCAGTTCTTC,CASSPLADDNEQFF
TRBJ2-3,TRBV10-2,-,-,TGCGCCAGCAGTGAGTCGGCGACGCAGTATTTT,CASSESATQYF
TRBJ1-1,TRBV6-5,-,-,TGTGCCAGCAGTTACTCGCCAGGGGTGAACACTGAAGCTTTCTTT,CASSYSPGVNTEAFF
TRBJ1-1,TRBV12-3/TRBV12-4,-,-,TGTGCCAGCAGTTCTACAGGGTACACTGAAGCTTTCTTT,CASSSTGYTEAFF
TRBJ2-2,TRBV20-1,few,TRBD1,TGCAGTGCTAGGCGGACAGGGGACACCGGGGAGCTGTTTTTT,CSARRTGDTGELFF
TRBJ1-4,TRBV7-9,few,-,TGTGCCAGCAGCCTTTACCCGGAGGCTTCGAAAGAAAAACTGTTTTTT,CASSLYPEASKEKLFF
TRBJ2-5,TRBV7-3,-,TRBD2,TGTGCCAGCAGCTCCGCCCCTCTAGCGGGGGGTTATGAGACCCAGTACTTC,CASSSAPLAGGYETQYF
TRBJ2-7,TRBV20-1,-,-,TGCAGTGCATGGGACGGAGTCCACTACGAGCAGTACTTC,CSAWDGVHYEQYF
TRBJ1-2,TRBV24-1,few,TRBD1,TGTGCCACCCAAGGGACAGGGGAAAGGGGCTACACCTTC,CATQGTGERGYTF
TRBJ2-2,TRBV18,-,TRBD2,TGTGCCAGCTCACCAGGGAGGGAAAGGATGACCGGGGAGCTGTTTTTT,CASSPGRERMTGELFF
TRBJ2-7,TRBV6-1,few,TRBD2,TGTGCCAGCATAAGGGTAGCGGGTGTATACGAGCAGTACTTC,CASIRVAGVYEQYF
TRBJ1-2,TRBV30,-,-,TGTGCCTGGAGTTCCCAGGCCGCTAACTATGGCTACACCTTC,CAWSSQAANYGYTF
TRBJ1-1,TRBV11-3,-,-,TGTGCCAGCAGCCAGGGATCACACACTGAAGCTTTCTTT,CASSQGSHTEAFF